A single sample is the source of the 5 T cell receptor beta chains below, sequenced in a study of blood T cell repertoires in COVID-19 (dated by TCRdb to 2018 to 2020). Library method: the immunoSEQ multiplex PCR assay. TCRdb retrieved this table from immuneACCESS and kept in-frame rearrangements only. Not all clones are present; in checked studies, unresolved V genes account for under half, and no reason is known for the remainder. In all, the sample holds about 150,000 clones, and around 80% of those were seen once. In total, the top ten clones hold 15% of the sample. Sequencing input: peripheral blood. The source is a human donor with acute or convalescent COVID-19. The donor label of this sample is uncertain.

The CDR3 sequence: CSVETLDSFEKLFF. The CDR3, as DNA: TGCAGCGTTGAAACTTTGGACAGCTTTGAAAAACTGTTTTTT. J is TRBJ1-4 and V is TRBV29-1, with D tentatively TRBD1 (6 bases). The V and J ends lost 2 bases and 7 bases respectively, with 14 bases between them. The germline V gene encodes CDR1 SQVTM and CDR2 ANQGSEA. CDR3 length: 14 residues.

V gene TRBV20-1 combines with J gene TRBJ2-3, with TRBD1 matching over 8 bases. This CDR3 is 14 amino acids long. Germline V gene sequence: CDR1 DFQATT, CDR2 SNEGSKA (reference sequence). The ends lost 4 bases at V and 2 bases at J; junction bases unmatched: 5. The CDR3: CSATDRGHTDTQYF. As DNA, the CDR3 is TGCAGTGCTACTGACAGGGGCCACACAGATACGCAGTATTTT.

The V and J genes are TRBV3-1 (or the pseudogene TRBV3-2) and TRBJ1-2; a weak D match, TRBD1 (6 bases). Trimming removed 2 bases from V and 8 bases from J, with 15 bases in between. Per germline, CDR1 LGHDT and CDR2 YNNKEL (reference sequence). The CDR3 is 14 amino acids. The CDR3 region is CASSQNGGRKGYTF. For the CDR3, the DNA is TGTGCCAGCAGCCAAAACGGGGGGCGTAAGGGCTACACCTTC.

This clone was detected only once. This chain connects TRBV3-1 (or the pseudogene TRBV3-2) to TRBJ2-1; 10 bases are a match to TRBD1. CDR1 and CDR2 (germline): LGHDT, YNNKEL (reference sequence). CDR3 length equals 17 residues. J gave up 3 bases and V 0 bases, and 5 bases lay outside the gene matches. The CDR3 is CASSQDLRDRGYNEQFF. The DNA for the CDR3 is TGTGCCAGCAGCCAAGATCTACGGGACAGGGGCTACAATGAGCAGTTCTTC.

J is TRBJ2-7 and V is TRBV30; maybe TRBD1 (5 bases). The CDR3 has 13 amino acids. The germline V gene has CDR1 GTSNPN and CDR2 SVGIG (reference sequence). The V gene lost 0 bases and the J gene lost 2 bases, with 8 bases spanning the gap. The CDR3 here is CAWSVKTAYEQYF. The CDR3 DNA sequence: TGTGCCTGGAGTGTAAAGACAGCCTACGAGCAGTACTTC.